The subject of this entry is one TCR beta chain. Germline V gives CDR1 LGHDT, CDR2 YNNKEL (reference sequence). V trimming: 5 bases; J trimming: 4 bases; junction bases outside the gene matches: 18. The CDR3 consists of 20 residues. As processed by the authors: Reference gene primers were amplified, and this amplification served to estimate nucleated cell counts. Profiling relied on immunoSEQ multiplex PCR, and the TCRdb table lists in-frame clones only, not all of them. For V, J and clone size, that table is used; D and trimming come from the DNA. Among 140,000 or so clones listed, 84% were seen once. The sample belongs to a study of blood T cell repertoires in COVID-19. Study overall: Acute and convalescent COVID-19 samples came from the United States, Italy and Spain. T cells, B-cell-depleted T cells, or PBMCs supplied cDNA or gDNA.

The genes are TRBV3-1 (or the pseudogene TRBV3-2) and TRBJ2-3, with TRBD2 matching over 13 bases. This clonotype originated in a man in his 60s with active or convalescent COVID-19. The sequencing sample was made of peripheral blood. The CDR3 loop is CASSSRLAGGGGVRSDTQYF. In nucleotides, the CDR3 is TGTGCCAGCAGCTCCCGACTAGCGGGAGGAGGTGGGGTGCGGTCAGATACGCAGTATTTT.